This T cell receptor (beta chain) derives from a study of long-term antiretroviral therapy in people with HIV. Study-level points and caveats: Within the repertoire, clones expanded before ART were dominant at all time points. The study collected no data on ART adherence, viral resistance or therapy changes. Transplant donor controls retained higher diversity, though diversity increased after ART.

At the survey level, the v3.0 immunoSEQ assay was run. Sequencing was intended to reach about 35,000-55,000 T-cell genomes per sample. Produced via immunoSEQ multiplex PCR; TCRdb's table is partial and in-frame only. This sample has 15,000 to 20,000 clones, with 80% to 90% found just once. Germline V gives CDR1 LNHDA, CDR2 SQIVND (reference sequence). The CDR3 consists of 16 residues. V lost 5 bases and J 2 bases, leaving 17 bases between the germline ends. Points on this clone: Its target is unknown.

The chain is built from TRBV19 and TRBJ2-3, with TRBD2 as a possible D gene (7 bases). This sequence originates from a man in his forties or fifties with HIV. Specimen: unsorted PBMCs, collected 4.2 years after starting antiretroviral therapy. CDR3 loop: CASSPLPGGYTDTQYF. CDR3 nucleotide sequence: TGTGCCAGTAGTCCACTGCCGGGGGGCTACACAGATACGCAGTATTTT.